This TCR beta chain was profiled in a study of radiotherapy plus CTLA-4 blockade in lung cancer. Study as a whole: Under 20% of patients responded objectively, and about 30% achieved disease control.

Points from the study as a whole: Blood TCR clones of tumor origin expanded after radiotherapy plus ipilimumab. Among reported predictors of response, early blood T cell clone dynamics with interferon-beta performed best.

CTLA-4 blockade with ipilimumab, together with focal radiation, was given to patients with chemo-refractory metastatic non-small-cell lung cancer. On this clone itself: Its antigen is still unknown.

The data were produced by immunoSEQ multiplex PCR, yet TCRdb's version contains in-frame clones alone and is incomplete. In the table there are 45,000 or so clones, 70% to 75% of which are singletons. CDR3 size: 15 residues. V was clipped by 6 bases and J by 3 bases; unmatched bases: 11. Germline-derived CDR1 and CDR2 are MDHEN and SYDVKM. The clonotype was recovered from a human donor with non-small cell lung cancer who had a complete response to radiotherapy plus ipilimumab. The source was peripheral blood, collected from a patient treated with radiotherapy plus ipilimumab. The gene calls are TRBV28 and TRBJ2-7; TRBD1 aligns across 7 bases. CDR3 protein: CASRPGQVLIYEQYF. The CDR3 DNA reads TGTGCCAGCAGACCCGGACAGGTTTTAATCTACGAGCAGTACTTC.